Each of the 25 T cell receptor beta chains below was sequenced from the same sample in a study of T cell clonotyping in hematopoietic cell transplantation. TCRdb's copy holds only in-frame clones and misses some; the assay was immunoSEQ multiplex PCR. The sample has nearly 70,000 clones, 94% seen once. Sample: peripheral blood mononuclear cells. The receptors come from a man aged 50 to 59 in good health. Some clones in this sample may be carry-over from other donors' samples.

In DNA form, the CDR3 reads TGTGCCAGCAGGGAAGCGGACAGGGCTGTACCTTCTTGGTATGGCTACACCTTC. It codes for CASREADRAVPSWYGYTF. This rearrangement joins TRBV7-7 to TRBJ1-2; 8 nucleotides align to TRBD1. V shed 6 bases and J 5 bases; nucleotides not matched to a gene: 20. This CDR3 spans 18 amino acids. Germline V gene sequence: CDR1 SSHAT, CDR2 FNYEAQ (reference sequence).

V is TRBV5-1 and J is TRBJ2-7, with TRBD2 identical over 10 bases. The V segment lost 2 bases and the J segment 2 bases; nucleotides outside the gene matches: 7. The length of the CDR3 is 16 residues. Germline V lookup: CDR1 SGHRS, CDR2 YFSETQ. The CDR3 here is CASSFGASGSPYEQYF. The CDR3 nucleotides are TGCGCCAGCAGCTTTGGTGCTAGCGGGAGCCCCTACGAGCAGTACTTC.

The chain couples TRBV4-1 to TRBJ1-1, with D hard to call. The CDR3 is made up of 14 amino acids. Trimming shortened V by 5 bases and J by 1 base, and 11 bases separated the two germline ends. From germline, CDR1 is MGHRA and CDR2 YSYEKL. Here the CDR3 reads CASSGPLKNTEAFF. Here the CDR3 DNA reads TGCGCCAGCAGCGGCCCACTTAAGAACACTGAAGCTTTCTTT.

This clone turned up a few times. The chain has TRBV2 and TRBJ2-2; TRBD1 is a possible D gene (6 bases). The CDR3 runs 16 residues. V was cut by 0 bases and J by 5 bases, with 13 bases left in between. CDR1 is SNHLY and CDR2 is FYNNEI in the germline V gene. In DNA, the CDR3 is TGTGCCAGCAGTGAAGCGCTTAACAGGGCGACCGGGGAGCTGTTTTTT. Encoded protein: CASSEALNRATGELFF.

V gene TRBV5-1 combines with J gene TRBJ1-5; D might be TRBD1 (5 bases). The germline V gene has CDR1 SGHRS and CDR2 YFSETQ. CDR3 size: 13 residues. With 4 bases removed from V and 7 bases from J, the gap between germline ends came to 12 bases. CDR3: CASSPGHSQPQHF. DNA of the CDR3: TGCGCCAGCAGCCCCGGACATTCCCAGCCCCAGCATTTT.

The CDR3 DNA reads as TGTGCCAGCAGCGTAGATGGGAGTGAGCAGTACTTC. This encodes CASSVDGSEQYF. This chain connects TRBV9 to TRBJ2-7; tentative D call: TRBD2 (5 bases). Germline V lookup: CDR1 SGDLS, CDR2 YYNGEE. V lost 0 bases and J lost 7, with 8 bases in between. This CDR3 contains 12 residues.

The chain combines TRBV19 with TRBJ2-7, with TRBD2 as a possible D gene (6 bases). V was trimmed by 3 bases and J by 3 bases, leaving 15 bases between them. Per the germline V gene, CDR1 is LNHDA and CDR2 is SQIVND (reference sequence). This CDR3 contains 15 residues. The CDR3 DNA reads TGTGCCAGTAGTATTGCCGGGACTGCAAACTACGAGCAGTACTTC. Protein product: CASSIAGTANYEQYF.

J is TRBJ1-3 and V is TRBV19; D is unclear. Germline CDR1 reads LNHDA; CDR2 reads SQIVND (reference sequence). Between the trimmed V and J ends, which lost 4 bases and 0 bases, there was a span of 28 bases. This CDR3 contains 21 residues. The CDR3 here is CASSTTPPNRLLNGSGNTIYF. The CDR3 bases are TGTGCCAGTAGTACGACCCCTCCTAACAGACTACTCAACGGCTCTGGAAACACCATATATTTT.

This clone was found a few times. The V and J genes are TRBV20-1 and TRBJ2-7; no clear D. The CDR3 length is 10 residues. CDR1 DFQATT and CDR2 SNEGSKA come from the germline V gene (reference sequence). The V and J ends lost 4 bases and 7 bases respectively, with 8 bases between them. In nucleotides, the CDR3 is TGCAGTGCTAATGGGTTGGAGCAGTACTTC. Its translation is CSANGLEQYF.

J is TRBJ2-3 and V is TRBV7-2; no clear D gene. The CDR3 is 12 amino acids. From germline, CDR1 is SGHTA and CDR2 FQGNSA. V shed 2 bases and J shed 3 bases, with 3 bases lying between them. CDR3 amino acids: CASSLFTDTQYF. DNA for the CDR3: TGTGCCAGCAGCTTATTTACAGATACGCAGTATTTT.

The chain employs TRBV4-1 and TRBJ1-4; D gene ambiguous. Trimming removed 7 bases at V and 4 bases at J, with 22 bases between. Germline V gene sequence: CDR1 MGHRA, CDR2 YSYEKL. The CDR3 is 17 residues long. The CDR3 coding sequence is TGCGCCAGCATGGAGTTGAGTGGTAACAGACTTAATGAAAAACTGTTTTTT. Its protein product is CASMELSGNRLNEKLFF.

The chain combines TRBV19 with TRBJ2-7; no clear D. The CDR3 is 13 residues long. CDR1 and CDR2 from the germline V gene are LNHDA and SQIVND (reference sequence). Trimming shortened V by 5 bases and J by 7 bases, and 15 bases separated the two germline ends. CDR3 region: CASSPRSAIEQYF. The CDR3 DNA reads as TGTGCCAGTAGTCCTCGTTCCGCGATAGAGCAGTACTTC.

This clone was found once. V and J are TRBV6-5 and TRBJ2-7; D is ambiguous. This CDR3 contains 15 residues. Germline V gives CDR1 MNHEY, CDR2 SVGAGI. V dropped 6 bases and J dropped 0 bases, with 15 bases sitting between them. CDR3 nucleotides: TGTGCCAGCAGCAAAAACCCCTTAGACTCCTACGAGCAGTACTTC. This translates into CASSKNPLDSYEQYF.

The J gene is TRBJ1-5, the V gene TRBV6-1; unclear D gene. Germline CDR1 MNHNS, CDR2 SASEGT. The V end was cut by 0 bases, the J end by 0 bases, with 6 bases between. The CDR3 loop spans 15 amino acids. DNA of the CDR3: TGTGCCAGCAGTGAAGCTGGATTTAGCAATCAGCCCCAGCATTTT. Translation gives CASSEAGFSNQPQHF.

The chain employs TRBV7-2 and TRBJ2-7; no clear D gene. V gave up 5 bases and J gave up 0 bases, with 11 bases separating them. The CDR3 extends over 14 amino acids. CDR1 SGHTA and CDR2 FQGNSA come from the germline V gene. The CDR3 sequence: CASSPGPPSYEQYF. The CDR3 DNA follows: TGTGCCAGCAGCCCTGGACCTCCCTCCTACGAGCAGTACTTC.

The chain recombines TRBV6-1 with TRBJ1-1; D is undetermined. The CDR3 consists of 14 residues. Trimming stripped 2 bases from V and 4 bases from J, with 11 bases between. Germline-derived CDR1 and CDR2 are MNHNS and SASEGT. DNA of the CDR3: TGTGCCAGCAGTGAATTGGAGTGGGGCACTGAAGCTTTCTTT. This encodes CASSELEWGTEAFF.

This clone was seen just once. This sequence joins TRBV5-1 and TRBJ2-1; 8 nucleotides agree with TRBD2. The V gene end was trimmed by 9 bases and the J gene end by 2 bases; junction bases not matched to a gene: 7. This CDR3 contains 14 residues. CDR1 is SGHRS, CDR2 YFSETQ, per germline. CDR3 loop: CATSGGTTYNEQFF. For the CDR3, the DNA is TGCGCCACCTCGGGGGGGACAACCTACAATGAGCAGTTCTTC.

The chain is built from TRBV14 and TRBJ1-6; D is unclear. V lost 0 bases and J 5 bases, leaving 5 bases between the germline ends. CDR3 length equals 14 residues. In germline, CDR1 is SGHDN, CDR2 FVKESK. CDR3 amino acids: CASSQERNNSPLHF. Here the CDR3 DNA reads TGTGCCAGCAGCCAAGAAAGAAATAATTCACCCCTCCACTTT.

The chain links TRBV7-3 to TRBJ1-1, with D possibly TRBD1 on 5 matching bases. V was cut by 6 bases and J by 1 base, with 9 bases left in between. This CDR3 contains 13 residues. Germline CDR1 and CDR2: SGHTA and FQGTGA. CDR3 in amino acids: CASSRGSNTEAFF. CDR3 in DNA: TGTGCCAGCAGTAGGGGATCGAACACTGAAGCTTTCTTT.

This clone was observed a handful of times. The chain links TRBV7-2 to TRBJ1-4, with D possibly matching TRBD1 (5 bases). Deletions cut 1 base from V and 8 bases from J, with 17 bases between. Per the germline V gene, CDR1 is SGHTA and CDR2 is FQGNSA. The CDR3 loop spans 16 amino acids. The CDR3 loop is CASSLVPGAFSEKLFF. CDR3 coding DNA: TGTGCCAGCAGCTTAGTCCCCGGGGCCTTTTCCGAAAAACTGTTTTTT.

The rearrangement uses TRBV7-2 and TRBJ2-2; tentatively, D is TRBD1 (6 bases). Trimming removed 5 bases from V and 0 bases from J, with 13 bases in between. The CDR3 extends over 16 amino acids. The germline CDR1 and CDR2 sequences are SGHTA and FQGNSA. CDR3 sequence: CASSPRQASNTGELFF. The CDR3 nucleotides are TGTGCCAGCAGCCCTAGACAGGCTTCGAACACCGGGGAGCTGTTTTTT.

This clone has a single count. The chain has TRBV6-5 and TRBJ1-1; D is unclear. V lost 7 bases and J 3 bases, leaving 6 bases between the germline ends. The V gene's germline CDR1 is MNHEY and CDR2 SVGAGI. The CDR3 loop spans 11 amino acids. Here the CDR3 reads CASTDHTEAFF. Written as DNA, the CDR3 is TGTGCCAGCACCGACCACACTGAAGCTTTCTTT.

This clone has only one observation. The CDR3 nucleotides are TGTGCCAGCAGCATCAGATCCTACGAGCAGTACTTC. Protein sequence: CASSIRSYEQYF. The V gene is TRBV7-8, the J gene TRBJ2-7; D is ambiguous. Germline CDR1 SGHVS, CDR2 FQNEAQ. Trimming left V 5 bases short and J 1 base short, with 6 bases between. The CDR3 covers 12 residues.

V is TRBV10-3 and J is TRBJ2-2; D gene ambiguous. V gave up 6 bases and J gave up 7 bases, with 6 bases separating them. The length of the CDR3 is 11 residues. In germline, CDR1 is ENHRY, CDR2 SYGVKD. The CDR3 DNA sequence: TGTGCCATCAGGCAAGACGGGGAGCTGTTTTTT. Protein sequence: CAIRQDGELFF.

As DNA, the CDR3 is TGTGCCAGTAGTCTTGACTATGGGGCCGACTATGGCTACACCTTC. Translated: CASSLDYGADYGYTF. The chain is built from TRBV19 and TRBJ1-2; D is possibly TRBD1 (5 bases). V lost 5 bases to trimming and J lost 3 bases, with 16 bases between them. Per the germline V gene, CDR1 is LNHDA and CDR2 is SQIVND (reference sequence). The CDR3 extends over 15 amino acids.